This T cell receptor (beta chain) was sequenced for a study of T-cell reconstitution after alpha-beta-depleted transplantation in children. General observations from the study: Some patients' high day-60 TCRbeta diversity was traced to surviving recipient T cells and thymic progenitors. The main origin of T-cell counts and diversity one year after transplant was newly produced T cells. About two months after transplant, alpha-beta T cells reportedly came from several hundred expanded graft clones.

Trimming took 5 bases from V and 0 from J; bases not matched to a gene: 7. The CDR3 has 15 amino acids. Germline CDR1 is SQVTM and CDR2 is ANQGSEA. A note on this clonotype: Antigen specificity is unknown.

A TCRbeta library incorporating unique molecular identifiers was prepared. One entry per CDR3 protein, called by TCRdb with MiXCR from the PCR reads. The repertoire holds 250,000 to 400,000 distinct CDR3 sequences, with around 25% as singletons. The sample here was PBMCs, mostly from graft donor cells, taken 180 days after TCRalphabeta/CD19-depleted stem cell transplant. The sequence was collected from a male patient aged 10 to 17 who had a stem cell transplant for acute lymphoblastic leukemia, so the T cells may come from the graft donor. The rearrangement uses TRBV29-1 and TRBJ2-5; 9 nucleotides match TRBD2. CDR3 nucleotide sequence: TGCAGCGTTCCGGCTAGCGGGGCTAACCAAGAGACCCAGTACTTC. This encodes CSVPASGANQETQYF.